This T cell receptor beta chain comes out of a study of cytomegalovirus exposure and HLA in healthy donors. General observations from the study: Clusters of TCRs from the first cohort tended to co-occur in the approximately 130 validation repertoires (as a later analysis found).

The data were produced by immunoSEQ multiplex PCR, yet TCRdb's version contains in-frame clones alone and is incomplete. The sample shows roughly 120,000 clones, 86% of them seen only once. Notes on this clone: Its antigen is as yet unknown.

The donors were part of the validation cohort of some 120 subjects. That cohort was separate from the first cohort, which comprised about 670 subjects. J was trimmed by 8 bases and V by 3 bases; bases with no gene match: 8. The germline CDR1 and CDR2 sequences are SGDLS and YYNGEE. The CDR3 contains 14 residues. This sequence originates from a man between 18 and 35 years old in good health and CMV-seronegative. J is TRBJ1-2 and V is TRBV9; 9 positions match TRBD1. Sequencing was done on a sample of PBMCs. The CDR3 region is CASSEGQGLRGYTF. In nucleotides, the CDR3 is TGTGCCAGCAGCGAGGGACAGGGCCTTAGGGGCTACACCTTC.